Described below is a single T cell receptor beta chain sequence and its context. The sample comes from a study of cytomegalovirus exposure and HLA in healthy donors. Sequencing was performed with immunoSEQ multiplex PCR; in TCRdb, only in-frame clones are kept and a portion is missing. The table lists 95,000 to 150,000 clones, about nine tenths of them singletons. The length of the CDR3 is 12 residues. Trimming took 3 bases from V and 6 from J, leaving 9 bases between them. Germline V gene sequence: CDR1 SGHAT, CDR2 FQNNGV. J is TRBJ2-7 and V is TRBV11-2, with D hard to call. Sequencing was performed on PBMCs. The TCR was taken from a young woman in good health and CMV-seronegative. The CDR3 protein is CASSLGSVEQYF. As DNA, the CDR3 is TGTGCCAGCAGCTTGGGCTCCGTCGAGCAGTACTTC.